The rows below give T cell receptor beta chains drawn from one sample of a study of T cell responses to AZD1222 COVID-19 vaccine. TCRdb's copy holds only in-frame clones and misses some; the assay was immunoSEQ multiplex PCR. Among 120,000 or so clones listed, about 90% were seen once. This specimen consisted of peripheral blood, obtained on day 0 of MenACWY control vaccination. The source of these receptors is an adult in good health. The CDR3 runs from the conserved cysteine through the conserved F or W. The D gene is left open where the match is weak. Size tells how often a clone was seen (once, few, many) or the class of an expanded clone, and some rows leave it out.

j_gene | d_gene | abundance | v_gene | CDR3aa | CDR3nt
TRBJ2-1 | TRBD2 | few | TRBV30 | CAWSAASGSGRNEQFF | TGTGCCTGGAGTGCGGCTAGCGGGAGTGGTAGGAATGAGCAGTTCTTC
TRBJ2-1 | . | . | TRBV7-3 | CASSLMESNEQFF | TGTGCCAGCAGCTTAATGGAGTCAAATGAGCAGTTCTTC
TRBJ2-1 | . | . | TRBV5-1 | CASSSGLNEQFF | TGCGCCAGCAGCTCGGGACTCAATGAGCAGTTCTTC
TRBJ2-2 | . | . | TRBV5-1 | CASSTGPGSGELFF | TGCGCCAGCAGCACGGGACCCGGGTCCGGGGAGCTGTTTTTT
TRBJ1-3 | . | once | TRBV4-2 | CASSQGQYNSGNTIYF | TGTGCCAGCAGCCAAGGACAGTATAACTCTGGAAACACCATATATTTT
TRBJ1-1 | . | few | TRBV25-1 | CASSELDTEAFF | TGTGCCAGCAGTGAACTTGACACTGAAGCTTTCTTT
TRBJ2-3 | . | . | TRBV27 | CASSLVGGQDTQYF | TGTGCCAGCAGTTTAGTGGGGGGGCAAGATACGCAGTATTTT
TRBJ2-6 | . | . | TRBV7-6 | CASSSTVQSGANVLTF | TGTGCCAGCAGCTCGACAGTTCAATCTGGGGCCAACGTCCTGACTTTC
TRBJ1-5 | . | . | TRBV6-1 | CASSERRPGGDSNQPQHF | TGTGCCAGCAGTGAAAGAAGGCCGGGAGGAGATAGCAATCAGCCCCAGCATTTT
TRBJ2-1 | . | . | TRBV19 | CASKGAQGSQGQFF | TGTGCCAGCAAAGGGGCTCAGGGGTCACAAGGGCAGTTCTTC
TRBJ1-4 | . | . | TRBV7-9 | CASSPRPEEKLFF | TGTGCCAGCAGCCCAAGGCCGGAGGAAAAACTGTTTTTT
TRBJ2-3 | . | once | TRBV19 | CASSRLADTDTQYF | TGTGCCAGTAGTAGATTAGCGGACACAGATACGCAGTATTTT
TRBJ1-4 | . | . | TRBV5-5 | CASSVGGGVTNEKLFF | TGTGCCAGCAGCGTGGGTGGGGGCGTAACTAATGAAAAACTGTTTTTT
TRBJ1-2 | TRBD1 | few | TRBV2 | CASRDRERGRYGYTF | TGTGCCTCCCGGGACAGGGAGAGGGGACGCTATGGCTACACCTTC
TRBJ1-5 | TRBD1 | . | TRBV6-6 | CASRTRQGKEQPQHF | TGTGCCAGCAGGACAAGACAGGGAAAGGAGCAGCCCCAGCATTTT
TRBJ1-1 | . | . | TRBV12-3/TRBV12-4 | CASSTEGNTEAFF | TGTGCCAGCAGTACGGAGGGGAACACTGAAGCTTTCTTT
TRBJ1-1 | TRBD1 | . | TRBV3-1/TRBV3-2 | CASSQATGYAEAFF | TGTGCCAGCAGCCAAGCGACAGGGTATGCTGAAGCTTTCTTT
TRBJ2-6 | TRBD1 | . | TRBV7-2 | CASSLGGTGSGANVLTF | TGTGCCAGCAGCTTAGGAGGGACAGGGTCTGGGGCCAACGTCCTGACTTTC
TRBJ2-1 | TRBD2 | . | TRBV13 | CASSLRTSDNEQFF | TGTGCCAGCAGCTTAAGGACTAGCGACAATGAGCAGTTCTTC
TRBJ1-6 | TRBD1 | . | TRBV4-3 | CASSQESDRKNSPLHF | TGCGCCAGCAGCCAAGAGTCGGACAGGAAAAATTCACCCCTCCACTTT
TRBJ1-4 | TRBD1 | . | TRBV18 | CASSRTGGNEKLFF | TGTGCCAGCTCACGGACAGGGGGCAATGAAAAACTGTTTTTT
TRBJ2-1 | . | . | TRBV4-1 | CASSQDRDEQFF | TGCGCCAGCAGCCAGGACCGGGATGAGCAGTTCTTC
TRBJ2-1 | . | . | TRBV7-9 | CASSKGTGIQEQFF | TGTGCCAGCAGCAAAGGGACTGGCATCCAGGAGCAGTTCTTC
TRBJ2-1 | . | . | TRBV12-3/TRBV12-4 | CASRGSFNEQFF | TGTGCCAGCAGAGGAAGTTTCAATGAGCAGTTCTTC
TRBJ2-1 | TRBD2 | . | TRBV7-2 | CASSLGTSGVQFF | TGTGCCAGCAGCTTGGGGACTAGCGGTGTTCAGTTCTTC
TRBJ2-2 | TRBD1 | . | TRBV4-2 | CASSHSGTGAPGELFF | TGTGCCAGCAGCCACTCCGGGACAGGGGCCCCCGGGGAGCTGTTTTTT
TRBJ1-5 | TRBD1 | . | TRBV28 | CASSIRTGIPYQPQHF | TGTGCCAGCAGCATTCGGACAGGGATTCCCTATCAGCCCCAGCATTTT
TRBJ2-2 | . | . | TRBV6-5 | CASSHTGKNTGELFF | TGTGCCAGCAGTCACACGGGAAAAAACACCGGGGAGCTGTTTTTT
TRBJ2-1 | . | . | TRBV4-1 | CASSQAGAPNYNEQFF | TGCGCCAGCAGCCAAGCAGGGGCTCCCAACTACAATGAGCAGTTCTTC
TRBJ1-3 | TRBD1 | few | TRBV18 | CASSRQGATSGNTIYF | TGTGCCAGCTCACGCCAGGGGGCCACCTCTGGAAACACCATATATTTT
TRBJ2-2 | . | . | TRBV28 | CASSLITGELFF | TGTGCCAGCAGTCTTATAACCGGGGAGCTGTTTTTT
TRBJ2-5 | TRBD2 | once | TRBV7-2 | CASSLGLAGTKTQYF | TGTGCCAGCAGCTTGGGACTAGCGGGGACGAAGACCCAGTACTTC
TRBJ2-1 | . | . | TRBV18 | CASSPRDGGASYNEQFF | TGTGCCAGCTCACCCCGAGATGGGGGGGCGTCCTACAATGAGCAGTTCTTC
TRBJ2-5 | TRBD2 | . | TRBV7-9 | CASSLPRSSGGGETQYF | TGTGCCAGCAGCTTACCGCGTTCGTCGGGGGGAGGGGAGACCCAGTACTTC
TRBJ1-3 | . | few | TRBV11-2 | CASSLPDGNTIYF | TGTGCCAGCAGCCTTCCAGATGGAAACACCATATATTTT
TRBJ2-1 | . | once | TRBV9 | CASSTGDRREFYNEQFF | TGTGCCAGCAGCACAGGGGACCGGCGGGAGTTCTACAATGAGCAGTTCTTC
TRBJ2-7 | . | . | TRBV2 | CASRPMEDEQYF | TGTGCCAGCAGACCGATGGAGGACGAGCAGTACTTC
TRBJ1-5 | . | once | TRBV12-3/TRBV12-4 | CASSLSEPQHF | TGTGCCAGCAGTTTAAGTGAGCCCCAGCATTTT
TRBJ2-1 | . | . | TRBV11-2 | CASSLTAGGLSEQFF | TGTGCCAGCAGCTTGACGGCCGGGGGCCTAAGTGAGCAGTTCTTC
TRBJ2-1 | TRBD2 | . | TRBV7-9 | CASSLGSASGGLYNEQFF | TGTGCCAGCAGCTTAGGTTCGGCTAGCGGGGGTCTCTACAATGAGCAGTTCTTC